The clone carrying this T cell receptor beta chain showed up just a few times. Antigen unknown. This CDR3 is built from 14 residues. CDR1 and CDR2 (germline): MNHEY, SMNVEV (reference sequence). Trimming removed 3 bases from V and 10 bases from J, with 16 bases in between. Measured with immunoSEQ multiplex PCR; TCRdb has only the in-frame clones, and not every one. In the table there are roughly 50,000 clones, 93% of which are singletons. The data stem from a study of cytomegalovirus exposure and HLA in healthy donors. Study at large: The 120 validation repertoires, a later analysis reported, used the same platform as the 600 to 850 repertoires from the first cohort. Whole-study results and caveats: The majority of TCR sequences were rare, yet some public TCRs appeared in many donors. In vitro experiments confirmed that three CMV-associated chains were specific for CMV antigens.

The chain links TRBV27 to TRBJ2-1; possible D gene TRBD2, 5 bases. Specimen: PBMCs. This receptor was obtained from a woman aged 18-29 years in good health and CMV-seropositive. This chain's CDR3 is CASSFLDPGREQFF. The CDR3 coding sequence is TGTGCCAGCAGTTTCCTAGACCCGGGAAGAGAGCAGTTCTTC.